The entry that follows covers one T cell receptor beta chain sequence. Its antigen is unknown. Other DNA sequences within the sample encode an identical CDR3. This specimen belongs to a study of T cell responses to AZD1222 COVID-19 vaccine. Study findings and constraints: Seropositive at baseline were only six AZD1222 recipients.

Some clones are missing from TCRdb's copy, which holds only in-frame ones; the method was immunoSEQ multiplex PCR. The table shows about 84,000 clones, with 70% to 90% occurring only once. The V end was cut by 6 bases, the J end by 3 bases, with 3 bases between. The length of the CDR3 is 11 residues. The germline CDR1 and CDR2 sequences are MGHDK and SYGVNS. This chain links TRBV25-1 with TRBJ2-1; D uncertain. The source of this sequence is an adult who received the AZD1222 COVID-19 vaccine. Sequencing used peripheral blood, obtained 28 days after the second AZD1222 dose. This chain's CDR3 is CASSGYNEQFF. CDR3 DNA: TGTGCCAGCAGCGGCTACAATGAGCAGTTCTTC.